This record concerns one T cell receptor (beta chain) sequence. UMIs accompanied the 5'RACE template switching by which TCR beta cDNA was made. TCRdb reprocessed the 5' RACE reads, keeping one entry per CDR3 protein, no DNA. This sample contains about 150,000 distinct CDR3 sequences. CDR1 is SQVTM, CDR2 ANQGSEA, per germline. The CDR3 has 13 residues. This entry is derived from a study of T cells expressing NK-cell markers. The chain couples TRBV29-1 to TRBJ2-3; the D call from TCRdb, TRBD1, cannot be confirmed without DNA. Material for sequencing was blood T cells: a sorted CD56 or NKG2C T cell subset, CD4+ or CD8+ T cells, or bulk PBMC T cells (not recorded which). The sequence derives from a man aged 18 to 29 in good health. This chain's CDR3 is CSVAAGDTDTQYF.